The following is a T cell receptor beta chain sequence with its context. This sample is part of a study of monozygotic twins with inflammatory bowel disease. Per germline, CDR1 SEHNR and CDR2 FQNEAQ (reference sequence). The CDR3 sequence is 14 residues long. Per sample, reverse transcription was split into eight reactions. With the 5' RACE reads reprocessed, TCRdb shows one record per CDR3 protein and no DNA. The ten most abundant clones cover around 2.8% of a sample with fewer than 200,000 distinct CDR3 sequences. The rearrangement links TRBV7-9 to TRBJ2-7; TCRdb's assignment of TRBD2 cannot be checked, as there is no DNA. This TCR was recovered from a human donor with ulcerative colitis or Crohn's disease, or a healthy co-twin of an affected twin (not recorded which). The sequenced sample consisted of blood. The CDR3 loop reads CASRRDLTSYEQYF. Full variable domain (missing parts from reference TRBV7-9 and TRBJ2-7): DTGVSQNPRHKITKRGQNVTFRCDPISEHNRLYWYRQTLGQGPEFLTYFQNEAQLEKSRLLSDRFSAERPKGSFSTLEIQRTEQGDSAMYLCASRRDLTSYEQYFGPGTRLTVT.